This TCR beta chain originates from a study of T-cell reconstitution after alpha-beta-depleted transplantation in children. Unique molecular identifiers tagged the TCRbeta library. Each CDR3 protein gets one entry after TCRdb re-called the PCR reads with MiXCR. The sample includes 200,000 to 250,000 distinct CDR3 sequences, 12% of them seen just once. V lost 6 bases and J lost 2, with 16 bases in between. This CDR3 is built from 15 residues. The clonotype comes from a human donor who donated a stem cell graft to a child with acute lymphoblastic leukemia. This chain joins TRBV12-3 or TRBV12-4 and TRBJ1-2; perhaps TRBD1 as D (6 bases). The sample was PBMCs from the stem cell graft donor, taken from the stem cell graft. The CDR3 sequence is CASSLGGASNYGYTF. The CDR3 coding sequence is TGTGCCAGCAGCCTAGGGGGGGCCTCGAACTATGGCTACACCTTC.